The sample holds many counts of the clone carrying this T cell receptor (beta chain). Germline lookup yields CDR1 MGHRA and CDR2 YSYEKL. The CDR3 totals 15 residues. The ends lost 1 base at V and 8 bases at J; junction bases unmatched: 6. This record comes from a study of blood T cell repertoires in COVID-19. Across the study: The origin of the acute and convalescent COVID-19 samples was the United States, Italy and Spain. T cells, B-cell-depleted T cells, or PBMCs supplied cDNA or gDNA.

Repertoires were generated with immunoSEQ multiplex PCR, while TCRdb's copy carries only in-frame clones and drops some. The table lists about 140,000 clones, more than 70% of them singletons. This chain connects TRBV4-1 to TRBJ1-4; TRBD1 agrees at 8 bases. The source is a woman in her sixties or seventies with acute or convalescent COVID-19. Sequencing was done on a sample of peripheral blood. The DNA for the CDR3 is TGCGCCAGCAGCCAAGGAGGGACAGGAGGGGAAAAACTGTTTTTT. Its protein product is CASSQGGTGGEKLFF.